This T cell receptor beta chain was found in a study of cytomegalovirus exposure and HLA in healthy donors. Study information: In terms of ancestry, the Caucasian-associated cluster contained roughly 81% of the roughly 400 genotyped donors.

A multiplex PCR was run with 60 Vbeta primers and 13 Jbeta primers. Clones were read by immunoSEQ multiplex PCR, and TCRdb kept only the in-frame ones, dropping some. In the table there are 100,000 to 150,000 clones, about 80% of which are singletons. Study findings and constraints: Further analysis, carried out later, found HLA-associated TCR beta chains more clonally expanded than equally common other chains.

The CDR3 runs 14 residues. Trimming took 4 bases from V and 4 from J; bases not matched to a gene: 2. Germline lookup yields CDR1 LNHDA and CDR2 SQIVND (reference sequence). This clone has only one observation. Its antigen is not identified. The clonotype originates from a woman aged 50 to 65 in good health and CMV-seronegative. Sequenced input: PBMCs. The V gene is TRBV19, the J gene TRBJ1-5, with TRBD1 matching 9 bases. CDR3 sequence reads: CASSRTGDNQPQHF. The CDR3 DNA reads as TGTGCCAGTAGTAGGACAGGGGATAATCAGCCCCAGCATTTT.